The source of this T cell receptor (beta chain) is a study of blood T cell repertoires in COVID-19. Study-wide background: Collection of acute and convalescent COVID-19 samples took place in the United States, Italy and Spain. Sources were T cells, B-cell-depleted T cells, or PBMCs; the material itself was cDNA or gDNA.

The junction had 4 bases not matched to a gene; V was cut back by 2 bases and J by 3 bases. CDR1 is SGHRS and CDR2 is YFSETQ in the germline V gene. The CDR3 is 14 amino acids. Original data processing: It was from reference gene primer amplification that nucleated cell counts were estimated. Clones were sequenced by immunoSEQ multiplex PCR, and TCRdb holds only the in-frame ones, with some missing. The D gene and trimming were derived from the DNA, and the V and J assignments and clone size from that table. This table has 45,000 to 65,000 clones, approximately 91% appearing once. The TCR comes from a man aged 45-65 years with acute or convalescent COVID-19. The chain carries TRBV5-1 and TRBJ1-2, with TRBD1 matching over 7 bases. Sequences were obtained from peripheral blood. CDR3 amino acids: CASSFDGTDYGYTF. The CDR3 bases are TGCGCCAGCAGCTTTGACGGGACAGACTATGGCTACACCTTC. The whole variable domain, remainder taken from reference TRBV5-1 and TRBJ1-2, is KAGVTQTPRYLIKTRGQQVTLSCSPISGHRSVSWYQQTPGQGLQFLFEYFSETQRNKGNFPGRFSGRQFSNSRSEMNVSTLELGDSALYLCASSFDGTDYGYTFGSGTRLTVV.